This TCR beta chain stems from a study of OX40 agonist ivuxolimab in advanced cancers. Study summary: A mean age of about 56 years, range about 20 to 90, was recorded, and roughly 83% were male. Of the patients, three showed partial responses, one with hepatocellular carcinoma and two with cutaneous melanoma.

Germline V gives CDR1 SGHTS, CDR2 YDEGEE. The CDR3 has 15 amino acids. Trimming took 0 bases from V and 2 from J, leaving 9 bases between them. Findings and limits, study-wide: Dosing at 0.1 to 3.0 mg/kg was accompanied by clonal expansion of CD4+ and CD8+ blood T cells by week 6. Among patients with partial responses at 0.1-3.0 mg/kg, clonal expansion was among the lowest.

Libraries were prepared by immunoSEQ multiplex PCR; TCRdb keeps only in-frame clonotypes and omits some of them. The sample lists tens of thousands of clones; around 87% were seen once. Regarding this clone: What it recognizes is unknown.

The receptor comes from an adult with an advanced solid tumor such as melanoma, head and neck, liver or kidney cancer. The chain links TRBV5-8 to TRBJ2-1; the D gene is possibly TRBD1 (6 bases). The sample consisted of CD4+ or CD8+ T cells sorted from blood, taken in a trial of the OX40 agonist ivuxolimab. This CDR3 reads CASSLGTVAYNEQFF. The CDR3 DNA is TGTGCCAGCAGCTTGGGGACAGTGGCCTACAATGAGCAGTTCTTC.